This TCR beta chain is from a study of cytomegalovirus exposure and HLA in healthy donors. Study overall: There were approximately 400 genotyped donors. Of these, roughly 86% fell in the genetic ancestry cluster associated with self-reported Caucasian donors.

A note on this clone: Its antigen is unknown.

General study findings and limits: Reportedly, cytomegalovirus status was diagnosed with high sensitivity and specificity.

PCR involved 60 Vbeta and 13 Jbeta primers. The repertoire was sequenced with immunoSEQ multiplex PCR; TCRdb's copy has only in-frame clones and lacks some. The sample holds fewer than 200,000 clones, 85% seen once. Nominally healthy donors were sampled, though unrecorded immune exposures were likely. V gave up 3 bases and J gave up 4 bases, with 13 bases separating them. Germline V lookup: CDR1 LNHDA, CDR2 SQIVND (reference sequence). The CDR3 is 15 residues long. The source material was PBMCs. The rearrangement joins TRBV19 to TRBJ2-1; tentative D call: TRBD2 (6 bases). The TCR sequence derives from a man between 25 and 39 years old in good health and CMV-seropositive. Here the CDR3 DNA reads TGTGCCAGTAGTATGGGAGGAGGCGGGTACAATGAGCAGTTCTTC. Translated: CASSMGGGGYNEQFF.